The entry below describes one T cell receptor (beta chain). Trimming removed 7 bases from V and 1 base from J; junction bases left unmatched: 6. The CDR3 totals 14 residues. Germline loops: CDR1 MDHEN, CDR2 SYDVKM. As processed by the authors: Reference gene primer amplification gave nucleated cell count estimates. Libraries were prepared by immunoSEQ multiplex PCR; TCRdb keeps only in-frame clonotypes and omits some of them. That table gives V, J and clone size, and the DNA gave D and trimming. The data hold approximately 89,000 clones, with roughly 96% observed a single time. These data are taken from a study of blood T cell repertoires in COVID-19. Study-wide background: Researchers got acute and convalescent COVID-19 samples from the United States, Italy and Spain. T cells, B-cell-depleted T cells, or PBMCs supplied cDNA or gDNA.

The V gene is TRBV28, the J gene TRBJ1-1; TRBD1 aligns across 7 bases. This clonotype was obtained from a human donor with active COVID-19. The donor label of this sample is uncertain. Sequencing input: peripheral blood. CDR3 sequence: CASTKDRRNTEAFF. CDR3 bases: TGTGCCAGCACCAAGGACAGGCGGAACACTGAAGCTTTCTTT.